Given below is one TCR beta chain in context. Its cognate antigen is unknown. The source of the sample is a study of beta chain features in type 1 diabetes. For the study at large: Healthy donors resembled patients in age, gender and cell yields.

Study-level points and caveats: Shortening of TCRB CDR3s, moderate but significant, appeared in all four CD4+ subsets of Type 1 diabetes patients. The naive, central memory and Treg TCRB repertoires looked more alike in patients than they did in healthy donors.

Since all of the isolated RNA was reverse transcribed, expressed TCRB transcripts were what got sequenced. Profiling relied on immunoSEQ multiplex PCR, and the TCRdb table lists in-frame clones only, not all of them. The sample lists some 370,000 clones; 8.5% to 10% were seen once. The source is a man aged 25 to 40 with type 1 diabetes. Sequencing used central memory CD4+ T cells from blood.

The CDR3, as DNA: TGTGCCAGCAGCGAAGGGAGTGGCGGCGAAGAGACCCAGTACTTC. Translation: CASSEGSGGEETQYF. V usage is TRBV7-9 and J usage is TRBJ2-5; maybe TRBD2 (5 bases). Trimming cost V 5 bases and J 3 bases, with 16 bases left between them. Germline V gene data show CDR1 as SEHNR and CDR2 as FQNEAQ (reference sequence). CDR3 length equals 15 residues.